This TCR beta chain was profiled in a study of T cell responses to AZD1222 COVID-19 vaccine. Overall study findings and caveats: Targeting of unmutated variant regions was reportedly seen in nearly half of spike-specific TCRs. Dominant CD4 TCR responses targeted spike regions 160-218 and 743-854.

A remark on this clone: Its antigen is undetermined.

The method was immunoSEQ multiplex PCR; TCRdb's version includes in-frame clones alone and lacks a portion of them. This sample has 85,000 to 110,000 clones, with about 92% found just once. Germline CDR1 is SGHDT and CDR2 is YYEEEE. The CDR3 loop spans 13 amino acids. The V end was cut by 4 bases, the J end by 6 bases, with 13 bases between. The receptor was derived from an adult in good health. Sequenced here: peripheral blood, sampled on day 0 of AZD1222 vaccination. The J gene is TRBJ1-1, the V gene TRBV5-6, with D unclear. The CDR3 sequence is CASSRKVIPEAFF. DNA of the CDR3: TGTGCCAGCAGCAGGAAGGTTATTCCTGAAGCTTTCTTT.